In this sample, the clone carrying this T cell receptor beta chain turned up a few times. Its specificity is not known. The CDR3 loop spans 14 amino acids. Genomic DNA was the PCR template. The TCR beta CDR3 region was amplified using 30 forward and 13 reverse primers. One entry per CDR3 protein results from TCRdb running MiXCR on the multiplex PCR reads. The sample lists 270,000 or so distinct CDR3 sequences, approximately 50% occurring once. The data were obtained in a study of type 1 and type 2 diabetes patients. About the research overall: Samples came from type 1 diabetic, type 2 diabetic or nondiabetic people, recruited in China. T cells were magnetically sorted from PBMCs as CD4+ or CD8+ subsets.

Overall study findings and caveats: Age and gender were not matched between study groups, possibly biasing interpretation. Some HECs seen only in T1D might also appear in more T2D or control samples.

This TCR was recovered from a man aged 18-30 years with type 2 diabetes. The V call is TRBV12-3 or TRBV12-4, the J call TRBJ2-5; 7 bases match TRBD1. The last part of the DNA fits TRBJ2-7 better; the J call may be wrong. The sample was peripheral blood mononuclear cells (PBMCs). CDR3 amino acids: CASSAQGSPYEQYF. The CDR3 nucleotides are TGTGCCAGCAGTGCACAGGGGTCACCCTACGAGCAGTACTTC.